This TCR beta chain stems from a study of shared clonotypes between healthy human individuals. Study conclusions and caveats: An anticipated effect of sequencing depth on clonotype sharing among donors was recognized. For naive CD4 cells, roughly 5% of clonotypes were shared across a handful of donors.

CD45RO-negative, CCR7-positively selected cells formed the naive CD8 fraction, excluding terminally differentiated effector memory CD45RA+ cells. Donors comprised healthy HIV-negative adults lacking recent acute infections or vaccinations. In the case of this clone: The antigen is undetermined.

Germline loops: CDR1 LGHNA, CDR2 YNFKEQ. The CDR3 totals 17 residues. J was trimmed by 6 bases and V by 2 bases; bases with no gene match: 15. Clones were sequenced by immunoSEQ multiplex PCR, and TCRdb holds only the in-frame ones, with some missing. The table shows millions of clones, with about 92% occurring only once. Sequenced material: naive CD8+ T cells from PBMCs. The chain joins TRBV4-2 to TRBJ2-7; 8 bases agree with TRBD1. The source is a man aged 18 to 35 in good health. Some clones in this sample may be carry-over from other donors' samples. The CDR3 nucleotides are TGTGCCAGCAGCCAAAAAGGGACAACAGGGGGGACCGGCGAGCAGTACTTC. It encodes CASSQKGTTGGTGEQYF.